This T cell receptor (beta chain) originates from a study of cytomegalovirus exposure and HLA in healthy donors. Study-wide context: Out of 300 to 500 genotyped donors, about 80% belonged to the Caucasian-associated ancestry cluster.

Findings and caveats of the study: In vitro testing confirmed a few CMV-associated chains as specific for CMV antigens. Analysis performed later showed TCR beta chains linked to HLA being more clonally expanded than equally common others.

V shed 0 bases and J shed 3 bases, with 9 bases lying between them. CDR3 length: 14 amino acids. Germline values: CDR1 SGHDN, CDR2 FVKESK. Use of 60 Vbeta and 13 Jbeta primers characterized the PCR. Produced via immunoSEQ multiplex PCR; TCRdb's table is partial and in-frame only. The table records about 150,000 clones, more than 8% of them present only once. About this clone: Its antigen is as yet unknown.

While unrecorded immune exposures were likely, the donors were nominally healthy when sampled. This chain links TRBV14 with TRBJ2-7; tentatively, D is TRBD1 (6 bases). The sequence derives from a man aged 50 to 59 in good health and CMV-seronegative. The sequenced sample was PBMCs. The DNA for the CDR3 is TGTGCCAGCAGCCAAGAACTGGACAGCTACGAGCAGTACTTC. Encoded protein: CASSQELDSYEQYF.